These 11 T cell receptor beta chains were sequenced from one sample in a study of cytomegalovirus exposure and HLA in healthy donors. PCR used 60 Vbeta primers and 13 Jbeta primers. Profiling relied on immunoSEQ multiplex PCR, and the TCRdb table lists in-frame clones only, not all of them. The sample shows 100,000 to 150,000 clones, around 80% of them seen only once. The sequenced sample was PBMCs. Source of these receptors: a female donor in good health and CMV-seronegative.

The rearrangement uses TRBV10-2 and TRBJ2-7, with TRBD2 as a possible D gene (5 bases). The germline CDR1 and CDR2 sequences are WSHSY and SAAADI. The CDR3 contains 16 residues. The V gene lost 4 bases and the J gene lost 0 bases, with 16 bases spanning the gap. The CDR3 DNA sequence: TGCGCCAGCAGTGGAGGGCGAGTTGGGAGCTCCTACGAGCAGTACTTC. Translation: CASSGGRVGSSYEQYF.

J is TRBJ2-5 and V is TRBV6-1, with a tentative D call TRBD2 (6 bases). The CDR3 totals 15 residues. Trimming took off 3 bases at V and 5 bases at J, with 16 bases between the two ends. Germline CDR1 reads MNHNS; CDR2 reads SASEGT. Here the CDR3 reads CASSDTWAGSETQYF. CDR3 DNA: TGTGCCAGCAGTGACACTTGGGCGGGATCGGAGACCCAGTACTTC.

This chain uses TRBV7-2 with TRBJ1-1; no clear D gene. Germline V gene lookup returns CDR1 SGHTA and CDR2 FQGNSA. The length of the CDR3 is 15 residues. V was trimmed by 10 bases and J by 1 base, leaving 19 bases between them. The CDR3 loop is CATAQEGRRNTEAFF. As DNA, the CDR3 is TGTGCCACCGCCCAGGAAGGGAGGAGGAACACTGAAGCTTTCTTT.

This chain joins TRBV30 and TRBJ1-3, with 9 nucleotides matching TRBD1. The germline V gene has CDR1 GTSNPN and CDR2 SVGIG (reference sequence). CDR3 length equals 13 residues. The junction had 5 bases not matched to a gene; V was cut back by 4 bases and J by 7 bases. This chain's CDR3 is CAWKVTGGNTIYF. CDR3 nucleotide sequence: TGTGCCTGGAAGGTGACAGGGGGGAACACCATATATTTT.

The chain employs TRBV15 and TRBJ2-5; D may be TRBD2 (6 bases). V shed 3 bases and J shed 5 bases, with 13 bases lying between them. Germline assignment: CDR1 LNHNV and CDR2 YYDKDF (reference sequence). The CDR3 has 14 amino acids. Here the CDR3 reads CATSRRGEVETQYF. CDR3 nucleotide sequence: TGTGCCACCAGCAGGCGGGGAGAGGTGGAGACCCAGTACTTC.

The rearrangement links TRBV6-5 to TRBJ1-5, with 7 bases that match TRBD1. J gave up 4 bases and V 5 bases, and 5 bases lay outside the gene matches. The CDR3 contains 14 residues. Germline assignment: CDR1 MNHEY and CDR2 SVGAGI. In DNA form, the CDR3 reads TGTGCCAGCAGTCACCGGGACAGAAATCAGCCCCAGCATTTT. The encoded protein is CASSHRDRNQPQHF.

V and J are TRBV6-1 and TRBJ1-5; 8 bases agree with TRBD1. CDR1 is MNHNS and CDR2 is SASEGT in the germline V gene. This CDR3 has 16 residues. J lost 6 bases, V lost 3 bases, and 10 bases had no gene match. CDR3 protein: CASSELQTGVRQPQHF. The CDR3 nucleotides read TGTGCCAGCAGTGAGCTCCAGACAGGGGTACGTCAGCCCCAGCATTTT.

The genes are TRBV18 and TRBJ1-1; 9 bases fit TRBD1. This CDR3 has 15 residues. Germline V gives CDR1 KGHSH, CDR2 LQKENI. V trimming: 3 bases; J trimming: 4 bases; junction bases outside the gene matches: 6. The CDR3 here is CASSPRQGGTTEAFF. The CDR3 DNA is TGTGCCAGCTCACCGAGACAGGGGGGGACCACTGAAGCTTTCTTT.

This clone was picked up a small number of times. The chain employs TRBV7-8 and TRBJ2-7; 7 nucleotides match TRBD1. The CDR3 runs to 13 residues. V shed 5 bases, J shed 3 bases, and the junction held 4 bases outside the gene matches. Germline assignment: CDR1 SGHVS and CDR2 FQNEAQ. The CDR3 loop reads CASSPDRVYEQYF. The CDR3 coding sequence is TGTGCCAGCAGCCCAGACAGGGTCTACGAGCAGTACTTC.

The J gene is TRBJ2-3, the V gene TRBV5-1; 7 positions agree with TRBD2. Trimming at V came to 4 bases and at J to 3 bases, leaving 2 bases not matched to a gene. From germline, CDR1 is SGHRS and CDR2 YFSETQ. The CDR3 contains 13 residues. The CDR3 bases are TGCGCCAGCAGCGCTAGCGGTACAGATACGCAGTATTTT. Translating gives CASSASGTDTQYF. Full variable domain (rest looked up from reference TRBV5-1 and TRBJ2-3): KAGVTQTPRYLIKTRGQQVTLSCSPISGHRSVSWYQQTPGQGLQFLFEYFSETQRNKGNFPGRFSGRQFSNSRSEMNVSTLELGDSALYLCASSASGTDTQYFGPGTRLTVL.

The CDR3 loop reads CASSHRRRGKPGGAFF. CDR3 DNA sequence: TGCGCCAGCAGTCATCGGCGCAGGGGCAAGCCTGGTGGAGCTTTCTTT. The chain employs TRBV23-1 and TRBJ1-1; D is perhaps TRBD1 (6 bases). TRBV23-1 is identified as an open reading frame with a role that is uncertain. Trimming removed 3 bases from V and 10 bases from J, with 24 bases in between. The CDR3 spans 16 residues.